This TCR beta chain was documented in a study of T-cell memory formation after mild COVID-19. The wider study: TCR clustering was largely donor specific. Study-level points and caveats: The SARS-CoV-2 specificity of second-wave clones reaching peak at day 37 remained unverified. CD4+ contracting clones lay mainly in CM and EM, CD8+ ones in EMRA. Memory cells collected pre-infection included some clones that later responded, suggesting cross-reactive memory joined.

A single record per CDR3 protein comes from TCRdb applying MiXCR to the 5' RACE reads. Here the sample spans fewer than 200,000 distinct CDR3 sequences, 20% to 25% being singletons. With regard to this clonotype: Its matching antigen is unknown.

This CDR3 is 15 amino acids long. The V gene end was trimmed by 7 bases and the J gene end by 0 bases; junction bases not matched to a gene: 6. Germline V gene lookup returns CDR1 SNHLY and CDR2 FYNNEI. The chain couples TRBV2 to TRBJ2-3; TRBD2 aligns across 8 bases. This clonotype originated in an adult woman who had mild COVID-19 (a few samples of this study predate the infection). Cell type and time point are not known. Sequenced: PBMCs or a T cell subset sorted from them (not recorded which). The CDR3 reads CASKTTSASTDTQYF. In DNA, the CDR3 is TGTGCCAGCAAGACGACTAGCGCAAGCACAGATACGCAGTATTTT.